This is a list of T cell receptor beta chains from one sample in a study of response to subunit inactivated influenza vaccine. Using its own MiXCR run on the RT-PCR reads, TCRdb lists one record per CDR3 protein. The sample lists about 570,000 distinct CDR3 sequences, 11% occurring once. A further study also used this sample, focusing on T cells expressing NK-cell markers.

The sequenced sample was PBMCs from blood, obtained on the day of vaccination. The receptors here all came from a man aged 50 or older who received an inactivated influenza vaccine. Both conserved end residues are part of each CDR3. D genes are given only for firm matches. For some rows the clone size is stated as once, few or many, or as a class when expanded; others skip it.

CDR3 | DNA | D | V | size | J
CASSRPGGSTDTQYF | TGCGCCAGCAGCCGACCGGGGGGGAGCACAGATACGCAGTATTTT | TRBD2 | TRBV5-1 | many | TRBJ2-3
CASSPRASGGRSTDTQYF | TGTGCCAGCTCACCGAGGGCTAGCGGGGGCCGCAGCACAGATACGCAGTATTTT | TRBD2 | TRBV18 | few | TRBJ2-3
CASSFPRDTQYF | TGTGCCAGCAGCTTCCCCAGGGATACGCAGTATTTT | NA | TRBV7-8 | NA | TRBJ2-3
CSAGQGWSDTQYF | TGCAGTGCTGGACAGGGATGGTCTGATACGCAGTATTTT | TRBD1 | TRBV20-1 | few | TRBJ2-3
CASSLLLYQETQYF | TGCGCCAGCAGCTTGTTATTATACCAAGAGACCCAGTACTTC | NA | TRBV5-1 | NA | TRBJ2-5
CASSGGTSGVIDTQYF | TGCGCCAGCAGCGGAGGGACTAGCGGGGTGATAGATACGCAGTATTTT | TRBD2 | TRBV5-1 | few | TRBJ2-3
CASRAQGYNEQFF | TGTGCCAGCAGAGCCCAGGGGTACAATGAGCAGTTCTTC | NA | TRBV28 | NA | TRBJ2-1
CASSLYTGASTDTQYF | TGTGCCAGCAGCTTATATACTGGGGCTAGCACAGATACGCAGTATTTT | NA | TRBV7-2 | few | TRBJ2-3
CASSASIRLGAAYEQYF | TGTGCCAGCAGCGCGAGTATTCGCTTGGGAGCCGCCTACGAGCAGTACTTC | NA | TRBV4-2 | NA | TRBJ2-7
CSARAEVTDTQYF | TGCAGTGCTAGAGCCGAGGTCACAGATACGCAGTATTTT | NA | TRBV20-1 | NA | TRBJ2-3
CASSYRTTGDQETQYF | TGTGCCAGCAGTTACCGGACCACAGGGGACCAAGAGACCCAGTACTTC | TRBD1 | TRBV6-2/TRBV6-3 | few | TRBJ2-5
CASSPTHQNTGELFF | TGTGCCAGCAGCCCTACCCATCAGAACACCGGGGAGCTGTTTTTT | NA | TRBV9 | NA | TRBJ2-2
CASRTTGRSEKLFF | TGTGCCAGCAGAACGACAGGAAGGAGTGAAAAACTGTTTTTT | NA | TRBV12-3/TRBV12-4 | few | TRBJ1-4
CASSYLRTSSYNEQFF | TGTGCCAGCAGTTACTTGCGGACAAGCTCCTACAATGAGCAGTTCTTC | NA | TRBV6-5 | few | TRBJ2-1
CASSLVGFSTDTQYF | TGCGCCAGCAGCTTGGTTGGTTTTAGCACAGATACGCAGTATTTT | NA | TRBV5-1 | few | TRBJ2-3
CASSLGLAGVPGIF | TGTGCCAGCAGTTTGGGACTAGCGGGCGTCCCTGGTATCTTC | TRBD2 | TRBV12-3/TRBV12-4 | NA | TRBJ2-1
CASSIPGDSNQPQHF | TGTGCCAGTAGTATCCCGGGGGATAGCAATCAGCCCCAGCATTTT | NA | TRBV19 | many | TRBJ1-5
CASSLWALTSGSGVEQFF | TGCGCCAGCAGCTTGTGGGCCCTGACTAGCGGGAGCGGGGTTGAGCAGTTCTTC | TRBD2 | TRBV5-1 | NA | TRBJ2-1
CASSQEWSGANVLTF | TGCGCCAGCAGCCAGGAGTGGTCCGGGGCCAACGTCCTGACTTTC | NA | TRBV4-3 | few | TRBJ2-6
CASSADSATYEQYF | TGTGCCAGCAGCGCGGACTCCGCCACCTACGAGCAGTACTTC | NA | TRBV9 | few | TRBJ2-7
CASSPIGQGDIQYF | TGTGCCAGCTCACCAATAGGACAGGGGGACATTCAGTACTTC | TRBD1 | TRBV18 | NA | TRBJ2-4
CAWSVGTTYGYTF | TGTGCCTGGAGTGTAGGGACAACTTATGGCTACACCTTC | NA | TRBV30 | few | TRBJ1-2
CASSPVPDRRFF | TGTGCCAGCAGCCCCGTTCCTGACCGTCGGTTCTTC | NA | TRBV7-9 | NA | TRBJ2-1
CASSSDRVSEQYF | TGTGCCAGCAGCTCGGACAGGGTGAGCGAGCAGTACTTC | TRBD1 | TRBV5-6 | few | TRBJ2-7
CASRGLAGGRIYEQYF | TGTGCCAGCAGAGGACTAGCGGGAGGCCGAATCTACGAGCAGTACTTC | TRBD2 | TRBV6-2/TRBV6-3 | NA | TRBJ2-7
CASSLESRSGNTIYF | TGTGCCAGCAGCTTGGAGAGCCGCTCTGGAAACACCATATATTTT | NA | TRBV11-2 | few | TRBJ1-3
CASSYPGQGKGGYTF | TGTGCCAGCAGCTACCCGGGACAGGGGAAGGGTGGCTACACCTTC | TRBD1 | TRBV7-2 | many | TRBJ1-2
CASSLASWREIGSTDTQYF | TGTGCCAGCAGTTTAGCGAGTTGGCGGGAGATAGGTAGCACAGATACGCAGTATTTT | TRBD2 | TRBV12-3/TRBV12-4 | NA | TRBJ2-3
CASSAENPRGKLFF | TGTGCCAGCAGCGCCGAAAACCCGAGGGGAAAACTGTTTTTT | NA | TRBV7-9 | many | TRBJ1-4
CASSRSGQGITEAFF | TGTGCCAGCAGCCGCTCGGGACAGGGGATAACTGAAGCTTTCTTT | TRBD1 | TRBV4-2 | many | TRBJ1-1
CASSQGRAGGHEQFF | TGCGCCAGCAGCCAAGGACGTGCGGGAGGCCATGAGCAGTTCTTC | TRBD2 | TRBV4-3 | few | TRBJ2-1
CASSYQGALTGELFF | TGTGCCAGCAGCTATCAGGGGGCCCTCACCGGGGAGCTGTTTTTT | TRBD1 | TRBV7-2 | few | TRBJ2-2
CASKRQGNSYEQYF | TGTGCCAGCAAAAGACAGGGTAACTCCTACGAGCAGTACTTC | TRBD1 | TRBV7-2 | NA | TRBJ2-7
CASSLVRAASGTLYNEQFF | TGTGCCAGCAGCTTAGTCCGGGCGGCTAGCGGGACCTTGTACAATGAGCAGTTCTTC | TRBD2 | TRBV11-1 | few | TRBJ2-1
CSVEDRSGSLSYNEQFF | TGCAGCGTTGAAGATCGAAGCGGCAGTCTCTCCTACAATGAGCAGTTCTTC | NA | TRBV29-1 | NA | TRBJ2-1
CASSLGTGTNEKLFF | TGTGCCAGCAGTCTAGGGACAGGAACTAATGAAAAACTGTTTTTT | TRBD1 | TRBV12-3/TRBV12-4 | many | TRBJ1-4
CASSPRQALMGSYNEQFF | TGTGCCAGCAGCCCCCGGCAGGCATTAATGGGTTCCTACAATGAGCAGTTCTTC | NA | TRBV11-1 | many | TRBJ2-1
CATLGVAKNIQYF | TGTGCCACCCTGGGGGTAGCCAAAAACATTCAGTACTTC | NA | TRBV28 | NA | TRBJ2-4
CASSFGAGGELFF | TGTGCCAGCAGTTTTGGGGCCGGCGGGGAGCTGTTTTTT | NA | TRBV12-3/TRBV12-4 | NA | TRBJ2-2
CASSASTGELFF | TGTGCCAGCAGCGCCTCCACCGGGGAGCTGTTTTTT | NA | TRBV9 | many | TRBJ2-2
CASSPAGTTSYEQYF | TGTGCCAGCAGTCCTGCGGGGACTACCTCCTACGAGCAGTACTTC | TRBD2 | TRBV28 | few | TRBJ2-7
CASSLWDYRGLETQYF | TGTGCCAGCAGCTTGTGGGACTATCGGGGGTTAGAGACCCAGTACTTC | TRBD2 | TRBV5-6 | once | TRBJ2-5
CASGPGAAPGNTIYF | TGTGCCAGCGGACCGGGAGCCGCTCCTGGAAACACCATATATTTT | NA | TRBV6-1 | NA | TRBJ1-3
CSVEGLAGNEQFF | TGCAGCGTTGAGGGACTAGCGGGCAATGAGCAGTTCTTC | TRBD2 | TRBV29-1 | many | TRBJ2-1
CASSPPTHMDRLPEAFF | TGTGCCAGCAGCCCACCTACACATATGGACAGGTTACCTGAAGCTTTCTTT | TRBD1 | TRBV4-2 | few | TRBJ1-1
CSASGLAGGPEQFF | TGCAGTGCATCGGGACTAGCGGGGGGCCCTGAGCAGTTCTTC | TRBD2 | TRBV20-1 | NA | TRBJ2-1
CASSYNSGETQYF | TGTGCCAGCAGTTACAATAGCGGGGAGACCCAGTACTTC | TRBD2 | TRBV6-5 | few | TRBJ2-5
CASSPRTELQETQYF | TGTGCCAGCAGCCCCCGGACGGAACTCCAAGAGACCCAGTACTTC | NA | TRBV7-2 | few | TRBJ2-5
CASRSVAGGTDTQYF | TGCGCCAGCAGATCCGTGGCGGGAGGCACAGATACGCAGTATTTT | TRBD2 | TRBV5-1 | few | TRBJ2-3
CASSPNVAGALQFYEQYF | TGTGCCAGCAGCCCTAACGTAGCGGGAGCCCTGCAATTTTACGAGCAGTACTTC | TRBD2 | TRBV11-2 | NA | TRBJ2-7
CASTPTIVNEQFF | TGTGCCAGCACCCCGACAATCGTCAATGAGCAGTTCTTC | NA | TRBV6-2/TRBV6-3 | few | TRBJ2-1
CASRGTGNQPQHF | TGTGCCAGCAGGGGGACAGGCAATCAGCCCCAGCATTTT | TRBD1 | TRBV12-3/TRBV12-4 | many | TRBJ1-5
CASSPMGQEDEQFF | TGTGCCAGCAGCCCTATGGGACAGGAAGATGAGCAGTTCTTC | TRBD1 | TRBV6-1 | NA | TRBJ2-1
CASSSQTGYEQYF | TGTGCCAGCAGCTCCCAGACAGGTTACGAGCAGTACTTC | NA | TRBV7-2 | few | TRBJ2-7